One T cell receptor (beta chain) is described in this entry. This clonotype was observed a few times. This receptor's antigen is unknown. Base qualities are missing; no much larger clone stands one base away. The receptor library was made with PCR. The run used an Illumina HiSeq 2500. TCR libraries were prepared with molecular barcoding, using unique molecular identifiers to normalize TCRbeta repertoire quantification. TCRdb's own reprocessing of the public reads used fastp at Q25 and MiXCR and kept productive beta chains. Each CDR3 protein appears once, grouped with its most common genes and DNA. Present in this sample are 550,000 to 800,000 distinct CDR3 sequences, about 12% of which were seen just once. The ten largest clones capture approximately 0.8% of the sample. The sample's treatment or condition label, in plain terms: allogeneic hematopoietic cell transplantation with graft depleted of TCRalphabeta T cells and CD19 B cells. TCRalphabeta/CD19-depleted allogeneic hematopoietic cell grafts were given to the transplant recipients, all of whom were children.

The data derive from a study of T-cell reconstitution after alpha-beta-depleted transplantation in children (dated by TCRdb to 2016 to 2018). At the level of the whole study: T-cell immune reconstitution after TCRalphabeta/CD19-depleted allogeneic hematopoietic cell transplantation in children was quantitatively tracked in the study by means of TCR repertoire profiling.

Summary of the overall study and its limitations: The apparently early alphabetaT-cell count recovery about two months after transplant was reportedly dependent on only several hundred rapidly expanded clones derived from non-depleted graft cells. The frequencies of hyperexpanded clones fell over the following months, and after one year, T-cell counts and TCRbeta diversity were mostly attributed to newly produced T cells. The high TCRbeta diversity at day 60 in some patients was ascribed to recipient T cells and intrathymic progenitors that had survived conditioning.

V drops 0 bases and J drops 6 bases, leaving 6 bases in between. The CDR3 holds 12 amino acids from the cysteine to the phenylalanine. Just CDR3 DNA is preserved here, 36 bases in frame from base 1. CDR1 MGHRA and CDR2 YSYEKL are derived from the germline V gene. This TCR derives from a girl between 2 and 10 years old with congenital amegakaryocytic thrombocytopenia, due to receive a stem cell transplant. The sequencing here drew on PBMCs, taken before TCRalphabeta/CD19-depleted stem cell transplant. This sequence uses TRBV4-1 and TRBJ2-7; the D gene assignment is ambiguous. The CDR3 region has the sequence CASSQDGGEQYF. The nucleotide sequence reads TGCGCCAGCAGCCAAGATGGTGGCGAGCAGTACTTC.